The 2 T cell receptor beta chains below all came from one sample that was sequenced in a study of control samples from healthy donors and cancer patients. Assay: immunoSEQ multiplex PCR; the TCRdb copy retains only in-frame clones and omits some. Among about 52,000 clones, roughly 94% were seen once, and the ten largest hold nearly 2.5%. The specimen sequenced was blood. These receptor sequences come from a man aged 25-45 years in good health.

The rearrangement joins TRBV6-5 to TRBJ2-3; TRBD2 aligns across 12 bases. Germline V gene data show CDR1 as MNHEY and CDR2 as SVGAGI. J lost 6 bases, V lost 4 bases, and 8 bases had no gene match. The CDR3 length is 16 residues. CDR3 protein: CASSSHLAGGFDTQYF. In nucleotides, the CDR3 is TGTGCCAGCAGTTCCCACCTAGCGGGAGGGTTTGATACGCAGTATTTT.

The chain employs TRBV9 and TRBJ2-2; TRBD2 aligns across 8 bases. CDR3 length: 17 amino acids. The germline V gene encodes CDR1 SGDLS and CDR2 YYNGEE. J gave up 2 bases and V 3 bases, and 9 bases lay outside the gene matches. CDR3 DNA: TGTGCCAGCAGCGCAGAGGGACTAGGCCCCAACACCGGGGAGCTGTTTTTT. Protein product: CASSAEGLGPNTGELFF.